The 28 T cell receptor beta chains listed next were all sequenced from one sample in a study of CD8+ T cells in alopecia areata. Sequencing relied on a cDNA template that was reverse transcribed from extracted RNA. The assay was immunoSEQ multiplex PCR, and TCRdb's table has in-frame clones only and misses some. Counted here are some 160,000 clones, approximately 56% occurring once; the ten biggest clones make up around 34%. Source material: CD8+ T cells sorted from blood. These receptors all come from a human donor in good health.

This clone came up once. V is TRBV11-2 and J is TRBJ2-1; maybe TRBD1 (5 bases). The CDR3 covers 13 residues. Per germline, CDR1 SGHAT and CDR2 FQNNGV. The V end was cut by 5 bases, the J end by 8 bases, with 13 bases between. DNA of the CDR3: TGTGCCAGCAGCCCAGGCAGGGCCCATGAGCAGTTCTTC. Amino acid sequence: CASSPGRAHEQFF.

The chain combines TRBV9 with TRBJ2-7; D remains unclear. This CDR3 region has 11 residues. Germline loops: CDR1 SGDLS, CDR2 YYNGEE. Deletions cut 3 bases from V and 5 bases from J, with 6 bases between. The CDR3 region is CASSGGDEQYF. The CDR3 DNA reads as TGTGCCAGCAGCGGCGGTGACGAGCAGTACTTC. The entire variable domain, with the rest obtained from reference TRBV9 and TRBJ2-7, is as follows: DSGVTQTPKHLITATGQRVTLRCSPRSGDLSVYWYQQSLDQGLQFLIQYYNGEERAKGNILERFSAQQFPDLHSELNLSSLELGDSALYFCASSGGDEQYFGPGTRLTVT.

This clone was found a few times. V gene TRBV30 combines with J gene TRBJ2-1, with TRBD2 identical over 13 bases. In germline, CDR1 is GTSNPN, CDR2 SVGIG (reference sequence). The CDR3 totals 15 residues. Trimming removed 2 bases from V and 5 bases from J; junction bases left unmatched: 3. The CDR3 bases are TGTGCCTGGAGTACCGGGACTAGCGGGAACAATGAGCAGTTCTTC. This sequence encodes CAWSTGTSGNNEQFF.

J is TRBJ2-2 and V is TRBV7-9, with D perhaps matching TRBD2 (6 bases). This CDR3 has 14 residues. Trimming removed 5 bases at V and 5 bases at J, with 12 bases between. Per germline, CDR1 SEHNR and CDR2 FQNEAQ (reference sequence). The CDR3 is CASSQTGDTGELFF. The DNA for the CDR3 is TGTGCCAGCAGCCAAACGGGGGATACCGGGGAGCTGTTTTTT.

The chain links TRBV5-4 to TRBJ2-1, with 8 bases matching TRBD2. The CDR3 sequence is 14 residues long. J lost 6 bases, V lost 2 bases, and 4 bases had no gene match. The germline CDR1 and CDR2 sequences are SGHNT and YYREEE (reference sequence). CDR3 sequence reads: CASSFTGTSNEQFF. In DNA form, the CDR3 reads TGTGCCAGCAGCTTTACCGGGACTAGCAATGAGCAGTTCTTC. The complete variable domain, with remaining parts taken from reference TRBV5-4 and TRBJ2-1, reads ETGVTQSPTHLIKTRGQQVTLRCSSQSGHNTVSWYQQALGQGPQFIFQYYREEENGRGNFPPRFSGLQFPNYSSELNVNALELDDSALYLCASSFTGTSNEQFFGPGTRLTVL.

The gene calls are TRBV27 and TRBJ2-7; D call uncertain. CDR3 length: 13 amino acids. V dropped 0 bases and J dropped 5 bases, with 8 bases sitting between them. In germline, CDR1 is MNHEY, CDR2 SMNVEV (reference sequence). DNA of the CDR3: TGTGCCAGCAGTTTATCACGGGTCCACGAGCAGTACTTC. Amino acids: CASSLSRVHEQYF.

The rearrangement links TRBV7-6 to TRBJ2-5, with no clear D. The CDR3 is 13 amino acids. The germline CDR1 and CDR2 sequences are SGHVS and FNYEAQ. Trimming took off 3 bases at V and 5 bases at J, with 10 bases between the two ends. The CDR3 coding sequence is TGTGCCAGCAGCTTCGTTTTCTCTGAGACCCAGTACTTC. It translates to CASSFVFSETQYF.

The rearrangement joins TRBV5-1 to TRBJ2-3; TRBD2 matches 9 bases. The V segment lost 0 bases and the J segment 3 bases; nucleotides outside the gene matches: 2. Germline CDR1 reads SGHRS; CDR2 reads YFSETQ. This CDR3 contains 15 residues. The CDR3 coding sequence is TGCGCCAGCAGCTTGGTTGGACTAGCGACAGATACGCAGTATTTT. Translation: CASSLVGLATDTQYF.

V gene TRBV5-4 combines with J gene TRBJ2-1; D remains unclear. The V and J ends lost 0 bases and 10 bases respectively, with 5 bases between them. The CDR3 consists of 11 residues. CDR1 is SGHNT, CDR2 YYREEE, per germline (reference sequence). This CDR3 reads CASSLAREQFF. For the CDR3, the DNA is TGTGCCAGCAGCTTGGCTCGAGAGCAGTTCTTC.

This clone appeared a few times. The chain recombines TRBV29-1 with TRBJ2-1; 12 bases are shared with TRBD2. Looked up from germline, CDR1 is SQVTM and CDR2 is ANQGSEA. The length of the CDR3 is 15 residues. J gave up 3 bases and V 7 bases, and 7 bases lay outside the gene matches. Written as DNA, the CDR3 is TGCAGCGCCACTTGGACTAGCGGGATCTACAATGAGCAGTTCTTC. Translating gives CSATWTSGIYNEQFF.

The chain has TRBV27 and TRBJ2-5; 10 bases fit TRBD2. V dropped 6 bases and J dropped 4; count of bases not matched to a gene: 2. This CDR3 comprises 13 residues. The V gene's germline CDR1 is MNHEY and CDR2 SMNVEV (reference sequence). This CDR3 reads CASSWTSGETQYF. In DNA form, the CDR3 reads TGTGCCAGCAGCTGGACTAGCGGAGAGACCCAGTACTTC.

The chain couples TRBV6-5 to TRBJ1-1; weak D call: TRBD1 (5 bases). CDR3 length equals 15 residues. From germline, CDR1 is MNHEY and CDR2 SVGAGI. With 5 bases removed from V and 0 bases from J, the gap between germline ends came to 13 bases. DNA for the CDR3: TGTGCCAGCAGTACACCTGGGGCGTTGAACACTGAAGCTTTCTTT. Its protein is CASSTPGALNTEAFF.

This clone was observed a few times. The CDR3 region has the DNA TGTGCCAGCAGCTCGAGACAGGAGAGCTACAATGAGCAGTTCTTC. Its protein product is CASSSRQESYNEQFF. The genes are TRBV28 and TRBJ2-1; tentatively, D is TRBD1 (6 bases). This CDR3 has 15 residues. Per germline, CDR1 MDHEN and CDR2 SYDVKM. Trimming took 6 bases from V and 3 from J, leaving 15 bases between them. Full variable domain (missing parts from reference TRBV28 and TRBJ2-1): DVKVTQSSRYLVKRTGEKVFLECVQDMDHENMFWYRQDPGLGLRLIYFSYDVKMKEKGDIPEGYSVSREKKERFSLILESASTNQTSMYLCASSSRQESYNEQFFGPGTRLTVL.

As concerns this clone: In the same sample, other DNA sequences code for this CDR3. This rearrangement joins TRBV6-5 to TRBJ2-1; D might be TRBD2 (6 bases). The germline gives CDR1 MNHEY, CDR2 SVGAGI. The V and J ends lost 4 bases and 5 bases respectively, with 15 bases between them. CDR3 length: 15 residues. The CDR3 reads CASSSKGLADNEQFF. The CDR3 nucleotides read TGTGCCAGCAGTTCCAAAGGATTAGCGGACAATGAGCAGTTCTTC.

V gene TRBV25-1 combines with J gene TRBJ2-7; D remains ambiguous. Between the trimmed V and J ends, which lost 4 bases and 5 bases, there was a span of 15 bases. This CDR3 comprises 14 residues. Germline CDR1 is MGHDK and CDR2 is SYGVNS. CDR3 residues: CASSGLGGFNEQYF. Written as DNA, the CDR3 is TGTGCCAGCAGTGGGCTAGGTGGGTTCAACGAGCAGTACTTC.

This clone came up once. CDR3 sequence reads: CASSPATGFNQPQHF. CDR3 nucleotide sequence: TGTGCCAGCAGCCCCGCGACAGGGTTCAATCAGCCCCAGCATTTT. The chain is built from TRBV2 and TRBJ1-5; TRBD1 matches 7 bases. Per germline, CDR1 SNHLY and CDR2 FYNNEI. The CDR3 has 15 residues. V lost 6 bases, J lost 3 bases, and 8 bases stayed unmatched.

The rearrangement uses TRBV9 and TRBJ2-2; D remains unclear. Looked up from germline, CDR1 is SGDLS and CDR2 is YYNGEE. The V and J ends lost 0 bases and 2 bases respectively, with 8 bases between them. CDR3 size: 15 residues. The CDR3 sequence is CASSVATINTGELFF. In DNA, the CDR3 is TGTGCCAGCAGCGTAGCTACGATCAACACCGGGGAGCTGTTTTTT.

There are a few counts of this clone. V and J are TRBV7-9 and TRBJ2-7; 8 bases agree with TRBD1. This CDR3 is built from 15 residues. CDR1 SEHNR and CDR2 FQNEAQ come from the germline V gene (reference sequence). V shed 1 base, J shed 3 bases, and the junction held 5 bases outside the gene matches. As DNA, the CDR3 is TGTGCCAGCAGCTTAGGGACAGGGAGGATCTACGAGCAGTACTTC. Protein: CASSLGTGRIYEQYF.

This clone was detected a few times. The V gene is TRBV29-1, the J gene TRBJ2-5, with D unresolved. The CDR3 spans 10 residues. Per the germline V gene, CDR1 is SQVTM and CDR2 is ANQGSEA. The V gene lost 8 bases and the J gene lost 2 bases, with 6 bases spanning the gap. CDR3 loop: CSLGQETQYF. The CDR3 DNA sequence: TGCAGCCTGGGGCAAGAGACCCAGTACTTC.

V and J are TRBV2 and TRBJ2-7; 7 bases align to TRBD1. V trimming: 10 bases; J trimming: 6 bases; junction bases outside the gene matches: 9. Germline lookup yields CDR1 SNHLY and CDR2 FYNNEI. The CDR3 is 12 amino acids. The CDR3, as DNA: TGTGCCATCAACGACAGGGTTGGCGAGCAGTACTTC. This translates into CAINDRVGEQYF. The full variable domain, rest sourced from reference TRBV2 and TRBJ2-7, is EPEVTQTPSHQVTQMGQEVILRCVPISNHLYFYWYRQILGQKVEFLVSFYNNEISEKSEIFDDQFSVERPDGSNFTLKIRSTKLEDSAMYFCAINDRVGEQYFGPGTRLTVT.

The gene calls are TRBV27 and TRBJ2-5; 11 bases align to TRBD1. Per germline, CDR1 MNHEY and CDR2 SMNVEV (reference sequence). CDR3 length equals 14 residues. The V gene end was trimmed by 3 bases and the J gene end by 5 bases; junction bases not matched to a gene: 2. The CDR3 DNA follows: TGTGCCAGCAGTTTGGACAGGGGGCGGGAGACCCAGTACTTC. Protein product: CASSLDRGRETQYF.

The chain recombines TRBV30 with TRBJ2-7; TRBD2 aligns across 9 bases. Per germline, CDR1 GTSNPN and CDR2 SVGIG (reference sequence). After removal of 3 bases from V and 3 bases from J, the junction contained 6 bases not matched to a gene. The CDR3 contains 14 residues. The CDR3 sequence is CAWREGLAGYEQYF. In nucleotides, the CDR3 is TGTGCCTGGAGGGAGGGACTAGCCGGCTACGAGCAGTACTTC.

V gene TRBV5-6 combines with J gene TRBJ2-7; D remains unclear. The CDR3 has 13 amino acids. V lost 4 bases and J lost 2, with 10 bases in between. The germline V gene encodes CDR1 SGHDT and CDR2 YYEEEE. CDR3 DNA sequence: TGTGCCAGCAGCCAGTTCAGGACCTACGAGCAGTACTTC. Its protein product is CASSQFRTYEQYF.

This clone was detected only a few times. This sequence joins TRBV14 and TRBJ1-4; 7 bases align to TRBD1. Germline loops: CDR1 SGHDN, CDR2 FVKESK. The CDR3 has 17 amino acids. V was clipped by 2 bases and J by 5 bases; unmatched bases: 11. Here the CDR3 reads CASSQLEFGTVNEKLFF. As DNA, the CDR3 is TGTGCCAGCAGCCAATTGGAATTTGGGACAGTCAATGAAAAACTGTTTTTT.

This clone has a single count. The J gene is TRBJ2-1, the V gene TRBV25-1; 8 nucleotides line up with TRBD1. V gave up 3 bases and J gave up 6 bases; unmatched junction bases: 7. This CDR3 has 15 residues. Germline V gives CDR1 MGHDK, CDR2 SYGVNS. DNA of the CDR3: TGTGCCAGCAGTGAGGTGACCACAGGGGGCAATGAGCAGTTCTTC. Translation gives CASSEVTTGGNEQFF.

This clone was observed a handful of times. V usage is TRBV9 and J usage is TRBJ1-1; D perhaps matches TRBD1 (5 bases). This CDR3 has 13 amino acids. Per germline, CDR1 SGDLS and CDR2 YYNGEE. The V end was cut by 7 bases, the J end by 5 bases, with 15 bases between. The CDR3 loop is CASRGGEGTEAFF. The CDR3 DNA reads as TGTGCCAGCCGGGGAGGGGAGGGAACTGAAGCTTTCTTT.

The sample holds a few counts of this clone. The J gene is TRBJ1-5, the V gene TRBV27; possibly TRBD1 for D (5 bases). Looked up from germline, CDR1 is MNHEY and CDR2 is SMNVEV (reference sequence). The germline V and J ends were trimmed by 5 bases and 7 bases, with 15 bases remaining between them. There are 14 residues in the CDR3. CDR3 protein: CASSVRGGTQPQHF. CDR3 nucleotides: TGTGCCAGCAGTGTACGGGGTGGGACGCAGCCCCAGCATTTT.

V gene TRBV9 combines with J gene TRBJ1-2; no clear D. The germline V and J ends were trimmed by 5 bases and 8 bases, with 13 bases remaining between them. CDR1 and CDR2 from the germline V gene are SGDLS and YYNGEE. The CDR3 is 12 residues long. This CDR3 reads CASRTPAQGYTF. CDR3 DNA sequence: TGTGCCAGCAGGACACCGGCCCAAGGCTACACCTTC.